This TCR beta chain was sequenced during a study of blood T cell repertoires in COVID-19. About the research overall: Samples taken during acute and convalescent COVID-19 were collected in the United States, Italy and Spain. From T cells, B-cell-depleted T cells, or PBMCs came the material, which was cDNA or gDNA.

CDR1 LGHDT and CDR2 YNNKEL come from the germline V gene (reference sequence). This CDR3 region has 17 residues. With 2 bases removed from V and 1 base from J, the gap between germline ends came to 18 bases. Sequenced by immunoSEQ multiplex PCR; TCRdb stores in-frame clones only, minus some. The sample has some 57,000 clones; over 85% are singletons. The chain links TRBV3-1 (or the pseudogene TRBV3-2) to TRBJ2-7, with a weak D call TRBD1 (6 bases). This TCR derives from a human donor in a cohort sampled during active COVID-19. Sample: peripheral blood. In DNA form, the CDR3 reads TGTGCCAGCAGCCAATCCCCTTGGGGACACCGTTCCTACGAGCAGTACTTC. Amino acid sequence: CASSQSPWGHRSYEQYF.